This T cell receptor (beta chain) was sequenced during a study of control samples from healthy donors and cancer patients. Germline CDR1 reads SGHNT; CDR2 reads YYREEE (reference sequence). The CDR3 is 16 amino acids. Between the trimmed V and J ends, which lost 2 bases and 0 bases, there was a span of 13 bases. Produced via immunoSEQ multiplex PCR; TCRdb's table is partial and in-frame only. The sample includes more than 95,000 clones, over 90% of them seen just once. The sequencing input was blood. This sequence joins TRBV5-4 and TRBJ2-3; tentatively, D is TRBD2 (5 bases). This TCR came from a man younger than 40 in good health. The CDR3 coding sequence is TGTGCCAGCAGCTTTGGACTCCCTATTAGCACAGATACGCAGTATTTT. Protein: CASSFGLPISTDTQYF.